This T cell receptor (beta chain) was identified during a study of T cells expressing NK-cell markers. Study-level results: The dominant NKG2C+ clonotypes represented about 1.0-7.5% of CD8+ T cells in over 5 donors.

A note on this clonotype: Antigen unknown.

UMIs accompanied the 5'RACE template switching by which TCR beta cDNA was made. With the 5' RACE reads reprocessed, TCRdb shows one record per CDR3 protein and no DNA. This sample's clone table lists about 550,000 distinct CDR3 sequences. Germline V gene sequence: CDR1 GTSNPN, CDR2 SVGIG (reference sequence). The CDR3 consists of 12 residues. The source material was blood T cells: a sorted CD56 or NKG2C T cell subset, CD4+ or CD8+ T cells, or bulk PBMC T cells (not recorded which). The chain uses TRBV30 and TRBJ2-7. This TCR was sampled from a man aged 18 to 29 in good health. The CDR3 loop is CACLQSSYEQYF. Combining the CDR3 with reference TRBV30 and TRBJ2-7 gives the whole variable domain SQTIHQWPATLVQPVGSPLSLECTVEGTSNPNLYWYRQAAGRGLQLLFYSVGIGQISSEVPQNLSASRPQDRQFILSSKKLLLSDSGFYLCACLQSSYEQYFGPGTRLTVT.